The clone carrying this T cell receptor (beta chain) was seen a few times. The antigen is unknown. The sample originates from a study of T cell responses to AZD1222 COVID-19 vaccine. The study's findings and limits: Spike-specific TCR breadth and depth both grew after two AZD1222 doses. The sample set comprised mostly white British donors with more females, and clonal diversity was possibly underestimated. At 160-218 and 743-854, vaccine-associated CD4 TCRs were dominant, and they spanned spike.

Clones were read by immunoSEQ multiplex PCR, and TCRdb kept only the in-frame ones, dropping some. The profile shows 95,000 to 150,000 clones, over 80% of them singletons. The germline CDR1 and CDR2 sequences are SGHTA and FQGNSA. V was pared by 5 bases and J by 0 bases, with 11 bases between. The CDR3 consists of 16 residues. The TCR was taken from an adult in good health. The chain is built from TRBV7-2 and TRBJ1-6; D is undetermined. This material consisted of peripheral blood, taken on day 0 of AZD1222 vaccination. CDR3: CASSDQISSYNSPLHF. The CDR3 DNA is TGTGCCAGCAGCGATCAGATAAGCTCCTATAATTCACCCCTCCACTTT. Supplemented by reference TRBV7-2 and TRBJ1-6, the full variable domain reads GAGVSQSPSNKVTEKGKDVELRCDPISGHTALYWYRQSLGQGLEFLIYFQGNSAPDKSGLPSDRFSAERTGGSVSTLTIQRTQQEDSAVYLCASSDQISSYNSPLHFGNGTRLTVT.